The 28 T cell receptor beta chains listed next were all sequenced from one sample in a study of shared clonotypes between healthy human individuals. Terminally differentiated effector memory CD45RA+ cells were excluded from the naive CD8 cells, which were CD45RO-negative and positively selected for CCR7. Here immunoSEQ multiplex PCR was the method, and the copy in TCRdb shows in-frame clones only, minus some. Of 550,000 to 750,000 clones listed, 92% are singletons. The sequenced sample consisted of naive CD8+ T cells sorted from blood. These receptors came from a man aged 25-45 years in good health.

The rearrangement links TRBV18 to TRBJ1-5; D may be TRBD1 (5 bases). Trimming took 4 bases from V and 0 from J, leaving 13 bases between them. Germline V CDR1 and CDR2: KGHSH, LQKENI. The CDR3 is made up of 16 amino acids. The CDR3 DNA sequence: TGTGCCAGCTCACGGGGGACTCCAAATAGCAATCAGCCCCAGCATTTT. It translates to CASSRGTPNSNQPQHF.

This clone was detected only once. V and J are TRBV10-3 and TRBJ2-1; TRBD2 matches 10 bases. Germline CDR1 reads ENHRY; CDR2 reads SYGVKD. The CDR3 runs to 18 residues. Trimming cost V 3 bases and J 0 bases; bases outside gene matches: 8. The DNA for the CDR3 is TGTGCCATCAGTGAACCCGGGACTAGCGTTTTCTCCTACAATGAGCAGTTCTTC. Amino acid sequence: CAISEPGTSVFSYNEQFF.

This sequence joins TRBV15 and TRBJ2-3; TRBD2 agrees at 9 bases. The germline gives CDR1 LNHNV, CDR2 YYDKDF (reference sequence). The CDR3 loop spans 15 amino acids. The V segment lost 3 bases and the J segment 1 base; nucleotides outside the gene matches: 2. This CDR3 is CATSSRLAGTDTQYF. The CDR3 DNA sequence: TGTGCCACCAGCAGTAGACTAGCGGGCACAGATACGCAGTATTTT. The full variable domain, in which reference TRBV15 and TRBJ2-3 provide the parts outside the CDR3, is DAMVIQNPRYQVTQFGKPVTLSCSQTLNHNVMYWYQQKSSQAPKLLFHYYDKDFNNEADTPDNFQSRRPNTSFCFLDIRSPGLGDTAMYLCATSSRLAGTDTQYFGPGTRLTVL.

This chain links TRBV27 with TRBJ2-7; 8 bases line up with TRBD2. After removal of 3 bases from V and 3 bases from J, the junction contained 4 bases not matched to a gene. The V gene's germline CDR1 is MNHEY and CDR2 SMNVEV (reference sequence). This CDR3 is built from 14 residues. The CDR3 DNA is TGTGCCAGCAGTTTTAGCGGGACGAACTACGAGCAGTACTTC. Protein product: CASSFSGTNYEQYF.

The V gene is TRBV7-9, the J gene TRBJ1-4; D might be TRBD1 (6 bases). Trimming removed 1 base from V and 5 bases from J, with 14 bases in between. The germline V gene encodes CDR1 SEHNR and CDR2 FQNEAQ (reference sequence). The CDR3 is 16 amino acids. CDR3 protein: CASSLEGGLKNEKLFF. CDR3 bases: TGTGCCAGCAGCTTAGAGGGGGGGCTCAAAAATGAAAAACTGTTTTTT. Drawing the rest from reference TRBV7-9 and TRBJ1-4, the complete variable domain is DTGVSQNPRHKITKRGQNVTFRCDPISEHNRLYWYRQTLGQGPEFLTYFQNEAQLEKSRLLSDRFSAERPKGSFSTLEIQRTEQGDSAMYLCASSLEGGLKNEKLFFGSGTQLSVL.

This clone came up once. The rearrangement links TRBV7-2 to TRBJ2-1; TRBD2 might be the D (5 bases). Germline loops: CDR1 SGHTA, CDR2 FQGNSA. V was pared by 5 bases and J by 7 bases, with 12 bases between. The CDR3 is 13 residues long. CDR3 in DNA: TGTGCCAGCAGCCCATACCCGGGAAATGAGCAGTTCTTC. Protein sequence: CASSPYPGNEQFF.

This clone was seen once. This chain links TRBV7-9 with TRBJ1-2; D not certain. The CDR3 is 13 residues long. Germline V CDR1 and CDR2: SEHNR, FQNEAQ (reference sequence). Trimming stripped 4 bases from V and 13 bases from J, with 19 bases between. The CDR3 loop is CASSYSTPGVATF. In DNA, the CDR3 is TGTGCCAGCAGCTATTCTACGCCCGGGGTAGCCACCTTC.

V gene TRBV6-6 combines with J gene TRBJ2-1, with 10 nucleotides matching TRBD1. Germline CDR1 and CDR2: MNHNY and SVGAGI (reference sequence). J gave up 6 bases and V 5 bases, and 10 bases lay outside the gene matches. This CDR3 is built from 16 residues. CDR3 loop: CASSPSPGTGVNEQFF. In DNA form, the CDR3 reads TGTGCCAGCAGTCCCTCCCCGGGGACAGGGGTCAATGAGCAGTTCTTC.

The V and J genes are TRBV29-1 and TRBJ2-1, with TRBD2 identical over 7 bases. CDR1 and CDR2 from the germline V gene are SQVTM and ANQGSEA. The CDR3 runs 13 residues. CDR3 region: CSGRGFSYNEQFF. CDR3 bases: TGCAGTGGGAGGGGCTTCTCCTACAATGAGCAGTTCTTC.

The chain combines TRBV29-1 with TRBJ2-1; 9 bases are a match to TRBD2. The CDR3 consists of 17 residues. V lost 1 base and J lost 5; bases outside the gene matches: 12. In germline, CDR1 is SQVTM, CDR2 ANQGSEA. As DNA, the CDR3 is TGCAGCGTTGAAGCCCCGGGGACCGCTAGCGGGAACAATGAGCAGTTCTTC. It translates to CSVEAPGTASGNNEQFF.

The chain carries TRBV6-5 and TRBJ2-7; 10 bases agree with TRBD2. Per the germline V gene, CDR1 is MNHEY and CDR2 is SVGAGI. The CDR3 has 14 residues. Trimming took 0 bases from V and 6 from J; bases not matched to a gene: 2. The CDR3: CASSYSASGGEQYF. CDR3 coding DNA: TGTGCCAGCAGTTACTCGGCTAGCGGGGGCGAGCAGTACTTC.

The V call is TRBV2, the J call TRBJ2-2; 9 positions agree with TRBD1. Germline V gene data show CDR1 as SNHLY and CDR2 as FYNNEI. Trimming at V came to 6 bases and at J to 2 bases, leaving 4 bases not matched to a gene. The CDR3 length is 15 residues. CDR3 region: CASRLGQGNTGELFF. The CDR3 coding sequence is TGTGCCAGCAGATTGGGACAGGGCAACACCGGGGAGCTGTTTTTT.

V and J are TRBV6-5 and TRBJ1-1; 7 bases are shared with TRBD1. CDR1 and CDR2 from the germline V gene are MNHEY and SVGAGI. The CDR3 covers 15 residues. J gave up 3 bases and V 1 base, and 5 bases lay outside the gene matches. CDR3 nucleotides: TGTGCCAGCAGTTACTTAGGACAGGAGGACACTGAAGCTTTCTTT. This codes for CASSYLGQEDTEAFF.

The CDR3 is CAIRDRDRAYEQYF. CDR3 in DNA: TGTGCCATCAGGGACCGGGACAGAGCCTACGAGCAGTACTTC. This chain links TRBV10-3 with TRBJ2-7; 7 nucleotides line up with TRBD1. V shed 6 bases and J 2 bases; nucleotides not matched to a gene: 7. There are 14 residues in the CDR3. Per germline, CDR1 ENHRY and CDR2 SYGVKD.

The chain recombines TRBV2 with TRBJ2-4; D remains unclear. Per germline, CDR1 SNHLY and CDR2 FYNNEI. V lost 8 bases and J lost 7, with 6 bases in between. CDR3 size: 10 residues. The CDR3: CASVGNIQYF. In DNA form, the CDR3 reads TGTGCCAGCGTCGGGAACATTCAGTACTTC.

V is TRBV2 and J is TRBJ2-7, with 7 bases that match TRBD2. With 6 bases clipped from V and 1 base from J, the junction kept 6 bases outside the gene matches. This CDR3 is 14 amino acids long. Per germline, CDR1 SNHLY and CDR2 FYNNEI. The CDR3 reads CASSSSSGSYEQYF. The CDR3 coding sequence is TGTGCCAGCAGCTCCTCTAGCGGATCCTACGAGCAGTACTTC.

The J gene is TRBJ1-2, the V gene TRBV10-3; a possible D gene is TRBD1 (5 bases). This CDR3 contains 17 residues. CDR1 ENHRY and CDR2 SYGVKD come from the germline V gene. V lost 0 bases and J lost 2, with 16 bases in between. CDR3 DNA sequence: TGTGCCATCAGTGAGTCACAGGTCCCCAGGGCGAACTATGGCTACACCTTC. It translates to CAISESQVPRANYGYTF.

The chain joins TRBV6-6 to TRBJ2-2; TRBD1 matches at 8 bases. With 4 bases clipped from V and 3 bases from J, the junction kept 4 bases outside the gene matches. Germline assignment: CDR1 MNHNY and CDR2 SVGAGI (reference sequence). The CDR3 contains 15 residues. The CDR3 DNA is TGTGCCAGCAGTTCGACAGGGGCGGACACCGGGGAGCTGTTTTTT. It yields the protein CASSSTGADTGELFF.

This chain joins TRBV5-1 and TRBJ2-7, with TRBD2 as a possible D gene (5 bases). V was pared by 1 base and J by 5 bases, with 13 bases between. The germline gives CDR1 SGHRS, CDR2 YFSETQ. The CDR3 has 14 amino acids. The CDR3 protein is CASSLNGPADEQYF. CDR3 DNA: TGCGCCAGCAGCTTGAACGGACCAGCGGACGAGCAGTACTTC.

The chain recombines TRBV27 with TRBJ2-3; a possible D gene is TRBD1 (5 bases). The germline CDR1 and CDR2 sequences are MNHEY and SMNVEV (reference sequence). V was shortened by 2 bases and J by 5 bases, with 11 bases between the two germline ends. The CDR3 covers 14 residues. Here the CDR3 reads CASSLVGAGDTQYF. CDR3 nucleotides: TGTGCCAGCAGTTTAGTAGGGGCCGGAGATACGCAGTATTTT.

CDR3 nucleotides: TGCGCCAGCAGTGGGACAGGGGCCACCTACAATGAGCAGTTCTTC. Translated: CASSGTGATYNEQFF. The gene calls are TRBV10-1 and TRBJ2-1; TRBD1 matches at 9 bases. The CDR3 length is 15 residues. Looked up from germline, CDR1 is WNHNN and CDR2 is SYGVQD (reference sequence). The junction had 3 bases not matched to a gene; V was cut back by 4 bases and J by 2 bases.

The chain couples TRBV7-6 to TRBJ2-2; no reliable D call. The CDR3 consists of 13 residues. The germline V gene encodes CDR1 SGHVS and CDR2 FNYEAQ. V was shortened by 1 base and J by 7 bases, with 7 bases between the two germline ends. CDR3 loop: CASSLGEGGELFF. CDR3 DNA: TGTGCCAGCAGCTTAGGGGAAGGCGGGGAGCTGTTTTTT.

V gene TRBV18 combines with J gene TRBJ1-1, with 9 bases identical to TRBD1. The V gene end was trimmed by 1 base and the J gene end by 6 bases; junction bases not matched to a gene: 3. This CDR3 region has 14 residues. Germline V lookup: CDR1 KGHSH, CDR2 LQKENI. CDR3 coding DNA: TGTGCCAGCTCACCACTCGACAGGGGGGCTGAAGCTTTCTTT. It specifies CASSPLDRGAEAFF.

The chain employs TRBV6-6 and TRBJ1-2; D might be TRBD1 (5 bases). The CDR3 extends over 16 amino acids. V shed 0 bases and J shed 3 bases, with 14 bases lying between them. Germline values: CDR1 MNHNY, CDR2 SVGAGI (reference sequence). CDR3 in amino acids: CASSYSKRGEDYGYTF. The DNA of the CDR3 is TGTGCCAGCAGTTACTCGAAGAGGGGAGAAGACTATGGCTACACCTTC.

J is TRBJ1-2 and V is TRBV2; the D is unclear. The CDR3 is made up of 14 amino acids. V was cut by 2 bases and J by 0 bases, with 7 bases left in between. In germline, CDR1 is SNHLY, CDR2 FYNNEI. In DNA form, the CDR3 reads TGTGCCAGCAGTGAAACCCCCACTAACTATGGCTACACCTTC. Protein product: CASSETPTNYGYTF.

The chain combines TRBV27 with TRBJ2-5; possible D gene TRBD1, 6 bases. Trimming removed 3 bases at V and 5 bases at J, with 13 bases between. Per the germline V gene, CDR1 is MNHEY and CDR2 is SMNVEV (reference sequence). The CDR3 length is 14 residues. For the CDR3, the DNA is TGTGCCAGCAGTTTGTCAGGGGTTTGGGAGACCCAGTACTTC. This encodes CASSLSGVWETQYF.

Comment on this clone: Within the sample, other DNA sequences also encode this same CDR3. V and J are TRBV2 and TRBJ2-1; possible D gene TRBD1, 6 bases. This CDR3 spans 14 amino acids. Looked up from germline, CDR1 is SNHLY and CDR2 is FYNNEI. V was trimmed by 10 bases and J by 10 bases, leaving 23 bases between them. CDR3 bases: TGTGCCACCAGGGGTGGCAGGGTGGGTAACGAGCAGTTCTTC. Protein sequence: CATRGGRVGNEQFF.

The V gene is TRBV11-3, the J gene TRBJ2-1; a weak D match, TRBD2 (5 bases). V gave up 2 bases and J gave up 4 bases, with 15 bases separating them. Looked up from germline, CDR1 is SGHNT and CDR2 is YENEEA. This CDR3 region has 16 residues. CDR3 nucleotide sequence: TGTGCCAGCAGCTTATCCGGGAACCCCGTATACAATGAGCAGTTCTTC. Protein product: CASSLSGNPVYNEQFF. The whole variable domain, remainder taken from reference TRBV11-3 and TRBJ2-1, is EAGVVQSPRYKIIEKKQPVAFWCNPISGHNTLYWYLQNLGQGPELLIRYENEEAVDDSQLPKDRFSAERLKGVDSTLKIQPAELGDSAVYLCASSLSGNPVYNEQFFGPGTRLTVL.